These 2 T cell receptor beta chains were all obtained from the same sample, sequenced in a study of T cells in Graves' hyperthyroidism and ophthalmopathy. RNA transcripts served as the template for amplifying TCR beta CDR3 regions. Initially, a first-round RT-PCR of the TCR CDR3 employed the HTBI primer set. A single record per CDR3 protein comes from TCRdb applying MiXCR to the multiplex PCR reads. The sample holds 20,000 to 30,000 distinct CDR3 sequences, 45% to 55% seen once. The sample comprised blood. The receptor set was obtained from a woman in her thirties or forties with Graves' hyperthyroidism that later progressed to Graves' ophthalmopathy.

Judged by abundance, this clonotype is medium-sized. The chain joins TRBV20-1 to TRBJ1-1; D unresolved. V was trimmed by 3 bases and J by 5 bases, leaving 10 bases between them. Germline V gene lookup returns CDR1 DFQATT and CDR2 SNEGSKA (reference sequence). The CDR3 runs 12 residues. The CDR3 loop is CSASGVWTEAFF. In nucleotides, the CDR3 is TGCAGTGCTAGTGGGGTGTGGACTGAAGCTTTCTTT.

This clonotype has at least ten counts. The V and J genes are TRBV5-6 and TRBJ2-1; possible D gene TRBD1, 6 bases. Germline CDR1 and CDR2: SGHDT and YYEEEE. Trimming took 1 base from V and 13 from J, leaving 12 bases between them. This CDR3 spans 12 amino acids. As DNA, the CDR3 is TGTGCCAGCAGCTTGAGGGGGACGCTTCAGTTCTTC. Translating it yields CASSLRGTLQFF.